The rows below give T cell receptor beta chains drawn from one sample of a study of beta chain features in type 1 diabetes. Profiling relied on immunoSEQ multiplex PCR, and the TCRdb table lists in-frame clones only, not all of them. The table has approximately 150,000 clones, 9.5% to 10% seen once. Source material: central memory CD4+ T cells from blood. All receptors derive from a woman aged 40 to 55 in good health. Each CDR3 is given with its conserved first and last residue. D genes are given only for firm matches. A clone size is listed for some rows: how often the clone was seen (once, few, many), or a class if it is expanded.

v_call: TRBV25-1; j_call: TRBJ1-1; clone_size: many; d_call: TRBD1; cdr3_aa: CASNGQGWAEAFF; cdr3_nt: TGTGCCAGCAATGGACAGGGGTGGGCTGAAGCTTTCTTT
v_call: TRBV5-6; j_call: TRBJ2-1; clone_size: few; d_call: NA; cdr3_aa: CASSLLGQNNEQFF; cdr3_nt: TGTGCCAGCTCTCTGCTAGGACAAAACAATGAGCAGTTCTTC
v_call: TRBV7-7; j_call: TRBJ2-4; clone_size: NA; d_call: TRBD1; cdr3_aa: CASSTTTGGIQYF; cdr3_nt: TGTGCCAGCAGCACCACGACAGGGGGCATTCAGTACTTC
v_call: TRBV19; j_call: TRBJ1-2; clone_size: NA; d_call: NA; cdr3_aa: CASSGQPLSGYTF; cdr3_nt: TGTGCCAGTAGTGGACAGCCGCTATCTGGCTACACCTTC
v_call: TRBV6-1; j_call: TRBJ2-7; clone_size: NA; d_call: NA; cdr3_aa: CASSPTGLGYEQYF; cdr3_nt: TGTGCCAGCAGCCCGACGGGGTTGGGCTACGAGCAGTACTTC
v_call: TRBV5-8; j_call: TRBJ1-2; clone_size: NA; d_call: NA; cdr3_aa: CASSLPGYEGSDYGYTF; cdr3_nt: TGTGCCAGCAGCTTGCCCGGGTATGAGGGTTCGGACTATGGCTACACCTTC
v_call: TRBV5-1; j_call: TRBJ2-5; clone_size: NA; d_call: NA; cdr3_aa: CASSLQGSQETQYF; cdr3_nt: TGCGCCAGCAGCTTGCAGGGTAGCCAAGAGACCCAGTACTTC
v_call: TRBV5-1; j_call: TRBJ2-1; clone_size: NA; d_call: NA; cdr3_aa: CASSSGTPGGNEQFF; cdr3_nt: TGCGCCAGCAGCTCCGGGACACCGGGGGGCAATGAGCAGTTCTTC
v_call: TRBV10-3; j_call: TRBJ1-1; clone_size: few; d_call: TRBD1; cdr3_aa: CAIRSTGWTEAFF; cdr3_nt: TGTGCCATCAGATCGACAGGGTGGACTGAAGCTTTCTTT
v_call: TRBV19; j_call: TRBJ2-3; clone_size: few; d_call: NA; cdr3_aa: CASSIQGDTQYF; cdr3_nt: TGTGCCAGTAGTATACAGGGCGATACGCAGTATTTT
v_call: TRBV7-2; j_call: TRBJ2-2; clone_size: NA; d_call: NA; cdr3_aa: CASSPRSGGAGAGELFF; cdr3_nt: TGTGCCAGCAGCCCCAGGTCGGGCGGGGCTGGGGCCGGGGAGCTGTTTTTT
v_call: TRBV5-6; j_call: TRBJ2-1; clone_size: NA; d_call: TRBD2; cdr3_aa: CASSLVGLATRNEQFF; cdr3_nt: TGTGCCAGCAGCTTGGTGGGACTAGCTACGAGGAATGAGCAGTTCTTC
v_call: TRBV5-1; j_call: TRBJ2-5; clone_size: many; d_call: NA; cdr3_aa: CASSLIGQQETQYF; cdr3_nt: TGCGCCAGCAGCTTGATCGGACAGCAAGAGACCCAGTACTTC
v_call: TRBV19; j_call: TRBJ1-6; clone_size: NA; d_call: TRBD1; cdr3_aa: CASSNRGLGTPLHF; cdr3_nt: TGTGCCAGTAGTAACAGGGGGCTGGGGACACCCCTCCACTTT
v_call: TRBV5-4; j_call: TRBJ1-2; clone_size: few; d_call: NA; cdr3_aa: CASSSKGAFYGYTF; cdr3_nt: TGTGCCAGCAGCTCGAAAGGAGCCTTCTATGGCTACACCTTC
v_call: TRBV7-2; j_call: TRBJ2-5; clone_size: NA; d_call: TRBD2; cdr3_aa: CASSSPSGGASPQYF; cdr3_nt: TGTGCCAGCAGCTCCCCTAGCGGGGGAGCCAGCCCCCAGTACTTC
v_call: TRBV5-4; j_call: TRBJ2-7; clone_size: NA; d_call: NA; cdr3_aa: CASSLGQGDNEQYF; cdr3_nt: TGTGCCAGCAGCTTGGGGCAGGGTGACAACGAGCAGTACTTC
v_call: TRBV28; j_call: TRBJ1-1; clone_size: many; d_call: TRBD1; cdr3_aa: CASSTGQGNTEAFF; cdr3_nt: TGTGCCAGCAGTACCGGACAGGGGAACACTGAAGCTTTCTTT